The 11 T cell receptor beta chains given below trace back to one sample, sequenced in a study of cytomegalovirus exposure and HLA in healthy donors. Researchers ran the PCR with 60 Vbeta and 13 Jbeta primers. Some clones are missing from TCRdb's copy, which holds only in-frame ones; the method was immunoSEQ multiplex PCR. The sample carries 80,000 to 130,000 clones, roughly 75% recorded once. Sequenced sample: PBMCs. Receptors originate from a young woman in good health and CMV-seropositive.

V and J are TRBV30 and TRBJ2-1; 7 bases fit TRBD2. Unmatched junction bases numbered 4, after V lost 0 bases and J lost 2 bases. CDR3 length: 15 residues. Germline assignment: CDR1 GTSNPN and CDR2 SVGIG (reference sequence). The CDR3 reads CAWSVMAGAYNEQFF. The CDR3 bases are TGTGCCTGGAGTGTGATGGCGGGAGCCTACAATGAGCAGTTCTTC. The variable domain in full, completed from reference TRBV30 and TRBJ2-1, reads SQTIHQWPATLVQPVGSPLSLECTVEGTSNPNLYWYRQAAGRGLQLLFYSVGIGQISSEVPQNLSASRPQDRQFILSSKKLLLSDSGFYLCAWSVMAGAYNEQFFGPGTRLTVL.

The rearrangement uses TRBV28 and TRBJ1-2; perhaps TRBD1 as D (5 bases). Germline assignment: CDR1 MDHEN and CDR2 SYDVKM. This CDR3 spans 14 amino acids. The ends were cut back, 6 bases at V and 0 bases at J, with 11 bases in the middle. In nucleotides, the CDR3 is TGTGCCAGCAGCTATACAGGTACTAACTATGGCTACACCTTC. This codes for CASSYTGTNYGYTF.

This clone appeared a single time. This chain connects TRBV30 to TRBJ1-2, with 7 bases that match TRBD1. Germline trimming cut 3 bases from V and 2 bases from J; bases unmatched to any gene: 6. This CDR3 is 14 amino acids long. CDR1 and CDR2 from the germline V gene are GTSNPN and SVGIG (reference sequence). The CDR3 region is CAWSSDRTNYGYTF. The CDR3 region has the DNA TGTGCCTGGAGCTCGGACAGGACCAACTATGGCTACACCTTC.

The gene calls are TRBV4-1 and TRBJ2-3; 10 nucleotides align to TRBD2. With 0 bases clipped from V and 2 bases from J, the junction kept 5 bases outside the gene matches. Germline CDR1 and CDR2: MGHRA and YSYEKL. The CDR3 has 17 residues. The CDR3 nucleotides read TGCGCCAGCAGCCAAGATGGCCTAGCGGGAGTCACAGATACGCAGTATTTT. This sequence encodes CASSQDGLAGVTDTQYF.

The chain has TRBV10-3 and TRBJ2-7, with D possibly matching TRBD2 (5 bases). V gave up 4 bases and J gave up 4 bases, with 14 bases separating them. CDR1 ENHRY and CDR2 SYGVKD come from the germline V gene. This CDR3 is built from 14 residues. CDR3 amino acids: CAISAPNTGYEQYF. CDR3 nucleotide sequence: TGTGCCATCAGTGCCCCGAACACGGGATACGAGCAGTACTTC.

The rearrangement uses TRBV30 and TRBJ2-5, with a weak D call TRBD2 (6 bases). The CDR3 covers 15 residues. V was clipped by 2 bases and J by 2 bases, with 15 bases between them. From germline, CDR1 is GTSNPN and CDR2 SVGIG (reference sequence). CDR3 in DNA: TGTGCCTGGAGTCCCCCTGGGGGGATGCAAGAGACCCAGTACTTC. It codes for CAWSPPGGMQETQYF.

The gene calls are TRBV6-1 and TRBJ1-1, with a possible D match to TRBD1 (6 bases). Germline values: CDR1 MNHNS, CDR2 SASEGT. The CDR3 consists of 14 residues. The V end was cut by 7 bases, the J end by 6 bases, with 18 bases between. CDR3 in DNA: TGTGCCAGCACAGGGGAGCAGGGGCTGTCTGAAGCTTTCTTT. This codes for CASTGEQGLSEAFF.

This clone was counted a few times. The chain carries TRBV19 and TRBJ2-7; 12 nucleotides line up with TRBD2. Germline V gene sequence: CDR1 LNHDA, CDR2 SQIVND (reference sequence). The CDR3 covers 16 residues. J lost 4 bases, V lost 8 bases, and 12 bases had no gene match. DNA for the CDR3: TGTGCCAGTTCCCCGCCGCCACTAGCGGGAGGTTACGAGCAGTACTTC. This sequence encodes CASSPPPLAGGYEQYF.

V and J are TRBV5-4 and TRBJ2-1; TRBD2 matches 9 bases. V lost 2 bases, J lost 0 bases, and 3 bases stayed unmatched. The germline CDR1 and CDR2 sequences are SGHNT and YYREEE (reference sequence). The CDR3 spans 16 residues. CDR3: CASSFGLAPSYNEQFF. The CDR3 nucleotides are TGTGCCAGCAGCTTTGGACTAGCGCCCTCCTACAATGAGCAGTTCTTC.

This chain links TRBV30 with TRBJ2-5; 7 nucleotides line up with TRBD2. CDR1 is GTSNPN and CDR2 is SVGIG in the germline V gene (reference sequence). V was clipped by 3 bases and J by 4 bases; unmatched bases: 5. The CDR3 covers 13 residues. The CDR3 nucleotides are TGTGCCTGGAGCCAAGGACTAGGAGAGACCCAGTACTTC. This encodes CAWSQGLGETQYF.

J is TRBJ2-3 and V is TRBV7-6, with 11 bases fitting TRBD1. V lost 3 bases and J lost 4; bases outside the gene matches: 0. Germline CDR1 and CDR2: SGHVS and FNYEAQ. The CDR3 is made up of 14 amino acids. The CDR3: CASSLGQGADTQYF. CDR3 bases: TGTGCCAGCAGCTTGGGACAGGGGGCAGATACGCAGTATTTT.